Listed below are T cell receptor beta chains from one sample, sequenced in a study of cytomegalovirus exposure and HLA in healthy donors. Sequencing used immunoSEQ multiplex PCR; TCRdb keeps in-frame clones, though not all of them. The sample shows 150,000 to 200,000 clones, around three quarters of them seen only once. Sequencing was carried out using PBMCs. Receptor source: a man between 40 and 49 years old in good health and CMV-seronegative. CDR3s include the opening cysteine and the closing phenylalanine or tryptophan. D genes are given only for firm matches. Rows give clone size only sometimes, using once, few, many, or a class for an expanded clone.

J | size | D | V | CDR3 | DNA
TRBJ2-5 | NA | TRBD2 | TRBV9 | CASSVGTSGVWEQYF | TGTGCCAGCAGCGTAGGCACTAGCGGGGTGTGGGAGCAGTACTTC
TRBJ1-4 | NA | TRBD1 | TRBV30 | CAWWLGGQHRF | TGTGCCTGGTGGTTGGGGGGACAGCACCGGTTT
TRBJ1-1 | NA | TRBD1 | TRBV10-1 | CASREDRVGTEAFF | TGCGCCAGCAGGGAGGACAGGGTAGGCACTGAAGCTTTCTTT
TRBJ2-1 | NA | NA | TRBV5-1 | CASSLGGRGYNEQFF | TGCGCCAGCAGCTTGGGGGGGCGCGGGTACAATGAGCAGTTCTTC
TRBJ2-7 | NA | TRBD1 | TRBV18 | CASSPGTVGSYEQYF | TGTGCCAGCTCACCCGGGACAGTTGGCTCCTACGAGCAGTACTTC
TRBJ1-2 | NA | NA | TRBV28 | CVSSLYIIRDGYTF | TGTGTCAGCAGTTTATATATAATCCGGGATGGCTACACCTTC
TRBJ2-1 | NA | NA | TRBV7-9 | CASSLRISSYNEQFF | TGTGCCAGCAGCTTAAGAATCAGCTCCTACAATGAGCAGTTCTTC
TRBJ2-7 | once | TRBD2 | TRBV19 | CASSQTSGAFYEQYF | TGTGCCAGTAGTCAGACTAGCGGAGCTTTCTACGAGCAGTACTTC
TRBJ2-2 | once | NA | TRBV7-6 | CASSLGSPGRGGELFF | TGTGCCAGCAGCTTAGGGTCGCCCGGAAGGGGCGGGGAGCTGTTTTTT
TRBJ2-7 | NA | NA | TRBV15 | CATSRTASSYEQYF | TGTGCCACCAGCCGAACGGCTAGCTCCTACGAGCAGTACTTC
TRBJ2-1 | NA | TRBD2 | TRBV9 | CASSVDKTSGDNEQFF | TGTGCCAGCAGCGTAGACAAGACTAGCGGAGACAATGAGCAGTTCTTC
TRBJ2-1 | NA | TRBD2 | TRBV27 | CASSSLAGVYLKQFF | TGTGCCAGCAGTTCCCTAGCGGGAGTCTACCTAAAGCAGTTCTTC
TRBJ2-7 | NA | NA | TRBV11-3 | CASSFRLEYYEQYF | TGTGCCAGCAGCTTTAGACTGGAGTACTACGAGCAGTACTTC
TRBJ2-3 | NA | NA | TRBV6-1 | CASSELGGDTQYF | TGTGCCAGCAGTGAACTAGGGGGAGATACGCAGTATTTT
TRBJ2-1 | NA | NA | TRBV7-8 | CASSPLSGDHNEQFF | TGTGCCAGCAGCCCCCTTAGCGGTGATCACAATGAGCAGTTCTTC
TRBJ1-2 | few | NA | TRBV5-1 | CASSFGFGWYYGYTF | TGCGCCAGCAGCTTCGGATTCGGGTGGTACTATGGCTACACCTTC
TRBJ2-3 | NA | TRBD2 | TRBV2 | CASRPGTSGGTDTQYF | TGTGCCAGCAGACCCGGGACTAGCGGGGGGACAGATACGCAGTATTTT
TRBJ1-5 | NA | NA | TRBV2 | CASSDRGLRQPQHF | TGTGCCAGCAGTGATCGGGGTCTCCGTCAGCCCCAGCATTTT
TRBJ2-2 | NA | TRBD2 | TRBV9 | CASSQSVGGSYGELFF | TGTGCCAGTAGCCAAAGTGTGGGGGGGAGTTACGGGGAGCTGTTTTTT
TRBJ2-5 | NA | NA | TRBV25-1 | CASSPKGGVQETQYF | TGTGCCAGCAGTCCTAAGGGGGGGGTCCAAGAGACCCAGTACTTC
TRBJ1-1 | NA | NA | TRBV4-3 | CASSQDRGGRTEAFF | TGCGCCAGCAGCCAAGATAGGGGGGGCCGGACTGAGGCTTTCTTT
TRBJ1-2 | NA | NA | TRBV4-3 | CASSLSGTANYGYTF | TGCGCCAGCAGCCTAAGCGGTACAGCTAACTATGGCTACACCTTC
TRBJ2-6 | NA | NA | TRBV13 | CASSWGSGANVLTF | TGTGCCAGCAGCTGGGGCTCGGGGGCCAACGTCCTGACTTTC
TRBJ2-1 | NA | NA | TRBV21-1 | CASSKGTDRAVDEQFF | TGTGCCAGCAGCAAAGGAACGGACAGGGCGGTCGATGAGCAGTTCTTC
TRBJ2-1 | NA | NA | TRBV30 | CAWSGGRRQFF | TGTGCCTGGAGTGGAGGGCGCCGGCAGTTCTTC
TRBJ2-1 | few | TRBD2 | TRBV6-1 | CAASPGGGTLEQFF | TGTGCCGCCTCTCCCGGGGGAGGGACTCTTGAGCAGTTCTTC
TRBJ1-2 | few | TRBD1 | TRBV6-6 | CASSPRDRGRGGYTF | TGTGCCAGCTCCCCAAGGGACAGGGGGCGAGGTGGCTACACCTTC
TRBJ1-3 | NA | TRBD1 | TRBV9 | CASSSRTGVGNTIYF | TGTGCCAGCAGCTCAAGGACAGGGGTCGGAAACACCATATATTTT